Below are 31 T cell receptor beta chains sequenced from a single sample in a study of T-cell memory formation after mild COVID-19. MiXCR, applied by TCRdb to the 5' RACE reads, yields one record per CDR3 protein. The sample lists fewer than 250,000 distinct CDR3 sequences, roughly a tenth occurring once. The sample was PBMCs or a T cell subset sorted from them (not recorded which). The source is a man between 18 and 35 years old who had mild COVID-19 (a few samples of this study predate the infection). Cell type and time point are not known.

The sample holds a few counts of this clonotype. The rearrangement uses TRBV12-3 or TRBV12-4 and TRBJ2-3, with 9 bases aligning to TRBD1. This CDR3 region has 16 residues. Trimming cost V 6 bases and J 2 bases; bases outside gene matches: 9. The CDR3 nucleotides are TGTGCCAGCAGCCGACGGACAGGGGATTCCACAGATACGCAGTATTTT. Encoded protein: CASSRRTGDSTDTQYF.

Written as DNA, the CDR3 is TGCGCCAGCAGCCCGGGACAGGGCTCGTCCAAGGACTATGGCTACACCTTC. Encoded protein: CASSPGQGSSKDYGYTF. This chain joins TRBV4-1 and TRBJ1-2; 9 bases map to TRBD1. CDR1 is MGHRA and CDR2 is YSYEKL in the germline V gene. V lost 4 bases and J lost 3; bases outside the gene matches: 12. This CDR3 spans 17 amino acids.

The chain has TRBV20-1 and TRBJ1-4; no clear D. CDR1 DFQATT and CDR2 SNEGSKA come from the germline V gene (reference sequence). The CDR3 extends over 13 amino acids. Trimming left V 6 bases short and J 0 bases short, with 8 bases between. The CDR3, as DNA: TGCAGTGCCAGCTCCCCAACTAATGAAAAACTGTTTTTT. This translates into CSASSPTNEKLFF.

The genes are TRBV6-5 and TRBJ1-2; TRBD1 matches 7 bases. From germline, CDR1 is MNHEY and CDR2 SVGAGI. J lost 1 base, V lost 6 bases, and 2 bases had no gene match. The CDR3 contains 13 residues. The CDR3, as DNA: TGTGCCAGCAGGGGGACAGTTAACTATGGCTACACCTTC. Its translation is CASRGTVNYGYTF.

This clonotype was seen more than once but under ten times. The rearrangement joins TRBV27 to TRBJ1-5; D gene unclear. Germline lookup yields CDR1 MNHEY and CDR2 SMNVEV (reference sequence). The CDR3 is made up of 17 amino acids. The germline V and J ends were trimmed by 6 bases and 3 bases, with 21 bases remaining between them. CDR3 coding DNA: TGTGCCAGCAGCCTTACCCCCTCTGGACGGTACAATCAGCCCCAGCATTTT. Translated, it gives CASSLTPSGRYNQPQHF.

The V gene is TRBV11-2, the J gene TRBJ2-3, with a tentative D call TRBD2 (5 bases). The V gene's germline CDR1 is SGHAT and CDR2 FQNNGV. V lost 5 bases, J lost 4 bases, and 22 bases lay in between. The CDR3 loop spans 17 amino acids. The CDR3 DNA is TGTGCCAGCAGCCCTTGGGGTAGAGGGATTATGGCAGATACGCAGTATTTT. This translates into CASSPWGRGIMADTQYF.

In its sample, this clonotype was seen many times. The rearrangement joins TRBV3-1 to TRBJ2-5, with a weak D call TRBD2 (6 bases). Per the germline V gene, CDR1 is LGHDT and CDR2 is YNNKEL (reference sequence). The CDR3 runs to 13 residues. V lost 3 bases to trimming and J lost 2 bases, with 7 bases between them. The CDR3 region has the DNA TGTGCCAGCAGCCAGGGACTGCAAGAGACCCAGTACTTC. This codes for CASSQGLQETQYF.

This clonotype was seen a handful of times. The gene calls are TRBV11-3 and TRBJ2-5; D not resolved. Trimming cost V 4 bases and J 5 bases, with 11 bases left between them. This CDR3 comprises 13 residues. Germline V gives CDR1 SGHNT, CDR2 YENEEA. The CDR3 DNA is TGTGCCAGCAGCTCCGGGCCCCAGGAGACCCAGTACTTC. Protein sequence: CASSSGPQETQYF.

This clonotype was counted many times. The chain has TRBV5-1 and TRBJ1-1, with TRBD1 matching 11 bases. Germline V gives CDR1 SGHRS, CDR2 YFSETQ. V lost 0 bases, J lost 4 bases, and 11 bases stayed unmatched. CDR3 size: 18 residues. CDR3 bases: TGCGCCAGCAGCTTGGTCGGACGGACAGGGGGCTCAGTCACTGAAGCTTTCTTT. Translation gives CASSLVGRTGGSVTEAFF.

This clonotype came up many times. The rearrangement joins TRBV12-3 or TRBV12-4 to TRBJ2-2; maybe TRBD2 (6 bases). V lost 5 bases, J lost 2 bases, and 9 bases lay in between. The CDR3 has 14 amino acids. CDR3 DNA: TGTGCCAGCAGTCCCGGGACTAACACCGGGGAGCTGTTTTTT. Translation: CASSPGTNTGELFF.

CDR3 loop: CASTPTGTGFYNSPLHF. CDR3 DNA sequence: TGCGCCAGCACCCCGACCGGGACAGGGTTCTATAATTCACCCCTCCACTTT. The chain joins TRBV5-1 to TRBJ1-6, with 9 bases identical to TRBD1. The trim removed 6 bases at V and 3 bases at J, leaving 10 bases unmatched. CDR3 length: 17 residues. Germline-derived CDR1 and CDR2 are SGHRS and YFSETQ.

The V call is TRBV4-3, the J call TRBJ1-5; the match to TRBD1 covers 8 bases. Trimming removed 1 base from V and 3 bases from J; junction bases left unmatched: 2. Germline loops: CDR1 LGHNA, CDR2 YSLEER. The CDR3 consists of 15 residues. CDR3 protein: CASSQGTGPNQPQHF. CDR3 bases: TGCGCCAGCAGCCAAGGGACAGGGCCCAATCAGCCCCAGCATTTT.

V usage is TRBV11-1 and J usage is TRBJ2-2; 7 bases line up with TRBD2. CDR1 is SGHAT, CDR2 FQDESV, per germline (reference sequence). V gave up 4 bases and J gave up 6 bases; unmatched junction bases: 5. The CDR3 loop spans 14 amino acids. The CDR3 reads CASSYNREAGELFF. The DNA of the CDR3 is TGTGCCAGCAGCTACAACCGGGAGGCCGGGGAGCTGTTTTTT.

The sample holds a few counts of this clonotype. The rearrangement joins TRBV29-1 to TRBJ1-3; D remains unclear. V was cut by 1 base and J by 4 bases, with 8 bases left in between. This CDR3 region has 13 residues. Per germline, CDR1 SQVTM and CDR2 ANQGSEA. The CDR3 sequence is CSVEGPTGNTIYF. CDR3 sequence (DNA): TGCAGCGTTGAAGGTCCCACCGGAAACACCATATATTTT.

This clonotype was seen only a few times. This chain connects TRBV10-3 to TRBJ1-1, with D perhaps matching TRBD1 (5 bases). The germline CDR1 and CDR2 sequences are ENHRY and SYGVKD. V was trimmed by 4 bases and J by 0 bases, leaving 9 bases between them. The length of the CDR3 is 14 residues. CDR3 protein: CAISGGLMNTEAFF. The CDR3 DNA reads as TGTGCCATCAGTGGGGGACTGATGAACACTGAAGCTTTCTTT.

This clonotype showed up many times. The rearrangement joins TRBV7-2 to TRBJ1-2; D may be TRBD1 (5 bases). Germline lookup yields CDR1 SGHTA and CDR2 FQGNSA. Trimming removed 4 bases from V and 7 bases from J, with 25 bases in between. CDR3 size: 17 residues. The CDR3 region has the DNA TGTGCCAGCAGCTCCCGAAGGCAGGGCAGCTCCCTCGTTGGCTACACCTTC. Amino acid sequence: CASSSRRQGSSLVGYTF.

This clonotype was seen only a few times. The genes are TRBV6-1 and TRBJ1-5, with unresolved D. V was trimmed by 2 bases and J by 9 bases, leaving 5 bases between them. The CDR3 is 11 amino acids. Germline CDR1 MNHNS, CDR2 SASEGT. Here the CDR3 DNA reads TGTGCCAGCAGTGAAAGCCGGCCCCAGCATTTT. Translating it yields CASSESRPQHF.

This clonotype was found a few times. V gene TRBV12-3 or TRBV12-4 combines with J gene TRBJ2-7; 7 nucleotides match TRBD2. V was clipped by 8 bases and J by 3 bases; unmatched bases: 13. CDR3 size: 15 residues. CDR3 in DNA: TGTGCCAGCCTACGGGGAGGGGCCCTTCTCTACGAGCAGTACGTC. This translates into CASLRGGALLYEQYV.

This clonotype was found a few times. The chain couples TRBV2 to TRBJ2-5; D perhaps matches TRBD1 (7 bases). V was shortened by 8 bases and J by 3 bases, with 13 bases between the two germline ends. The CDR3 loop spans 13 amino acids. Germline assignment: CDR1 SNHLY and CDR2 FYNNEI. The CDR3 region is CASGQGGKETQYF. The CDR3 DNA reads TGTGCCAGCGGGCAGGGGGGCAAAGAGACCCAGTACTTC.

This clonotype was counted between two and nine times. The chain uses TRBV4-1 and TRBJ1-5, with a possible D match to TRBD1 (5 bases). Per the germline V gene, CDR1 is MGHRA and CDR2 is YSYEKL. This CDR3 is built from 14 residues. V lost 3 bases and J 4 bases, leaving 10 bases between the germline ends. CDR3 sequence: CASSHPPGNQPQHF. The CDR3 DNA reads as TGCGCCAGCAGCCATCCCCCAGGGAATCAGCCCCAGCATTTT.

V gene TRBV7-2 combines with J gene TRBJ2-5, with D uncertain. Germline V gives CDR1 SGHTA, CDR2 FQGNSA. The V gene lost 6 bases and the J gene lost 7 bases, with 12 bases spanning the gap. CDR3 length: 12 amino acids. CDR3 protein: CASRTAPGTQYF. The CDR3 DNA reads as TGTGCCAGCAGGACTGCGCCGGGGACCCAGTACTTC.

The J gene is TRBJ2-3, the V gene TRBV10-3; D remains unclear. The CDR3 is 12 residues long. V gave up 10 bases and J gave up 5 bases, with 13 bases separating them. Germline assignment: CDR1 ENHRY and CDR2 SYGVKD. The CDR3 DNA reads as TGTGCCACCGACGGCGGAGTAGATACGCAGTATTTT. Amino acids: CATDGGVDTQYF.

This clonotype was counted ten times or more. The chain combines TRBV24-1 with TRBJ2-2, with D possibly TRBD1 on 6 matching bases. The CDR3 totals 16 residues. Germline values: CDR1 KGHDR, CDR2 SFDVKD. Trimming shortened V by 7 bases and J by 2 bases, and 16 bases separated the two germline ends. CDR3 in DNA: TGTGCCACCAGCCGGGACATACCAATCAACACCGGGGAGCTGTTTTTT. Its translation: CATSRDIPINTGELFF.

This clonotype has just a few counts. J is TRBJ2-7 and V is TRBV28; 9 nucleotides match TRBD1. Germline V gives CDR1 MDHEN, CDR2 SYDVKM. J gave up 2 bases and V 5 bases, and 7 bases lay outside the gene matches. There are 15 residues in the CDR3. CDR3 loop: CASSHRGRLAYEQYV. The CDR3 DNA reads TGTGCCAGCAGTCACAGGGGGCGATTAGCCTACGAGCAGTACGTC.

This clonotype was observed a few times. The chain carries TRBV28 and TRBJ1-3; D not certain. V was pared by 2 bases and J by 0 bases, with 8 bases between. The CDR3 length is 15 residues. Germline assignment: CDR1 MDHEN and CDR2 SYDVKM. As DNA, the CDR3 is TGTGCCAGCAGTTTACTAGGCCTCTCTGGAAACACCATATATTTT. This codes for CASSLLGLSGNTIYF.

The genes are TRBV5-1 and TRBJ1-5; no definite D call. Deletions cut 0 bases from V and 7 bases from J, with 14 bases between. The CDR3 totals 15 residues. The germline CDR1 and CDR2 sequences are SGHRS and YFSETQ. The CDR3 region is CASSLARHGKQPQHF. The CDR3 coding sequence is TGCGCCAGCAGCTTGGCCAGGCACGGGAAGCAGCCCCAGCATTTT.

This clonotype has a handful of counts. The gene calls are TRBV5-1 and TRBJ2-2, with 8 bases that match TRBD2. Germline V gives CDR1 SGHRS, CDR2 YFSETQ. This CDR3 has 16 residues. The trim removed 4 bases at V and 9 bases at J, leaving 14 bases unmatched. CDR3 bases: TGCGCCAGCAGCCAGTTCAGCGGGGGAGGAGGCCGGGAGCTGTTTTTT. It yields the protein CASSQFSGGGGRELFF.

In its sample, this clonotype was seen a few times. The chain employs TRBV6-2 or TRBV6-3 and TRBJ1-6; D is possibly TRBD1 (6 bases). This CDR3 spans 15 amino acids. V lost 7 bases, J lost 7 bases, and 17 bases lay in between. Germline V gene lookup returns CDR1 MNHEY and CDR2 SVGEGT. The CDR3 loop reads CASTYLDRSNSPLHF. The CDR3, as DNA: TGTGCCAGCACCTACTTGGACAGATCCAATTCACCCCTCCACTTT.

This chain links TRBV7-8 with TRBJ2-3; D possibly corresponds to TRBD2 (5 bases). The CDR3 is 13 amino acids. Trimming took 5 bases from V and 9 from J, leaving 15 bases between them. Germline assignment: CDR1 SGHVS and CDR2 FQNEAQ. CDR3 DNA: TGTGCCAGCAGCCACCGACTAAGCCCCACGCAGTATTTT. Translating it yields CASSHRLSPTQYF.

Here the CDR3 DNA reads TGTGCCAGCAGCCAAGTGGGAGCTTACGAGCAGTACTTC. Translation: CASSQVGAYEQYF. The rearrangement uses TRBV14 and TRBJ2-7; a possible D gene is TRBD2 (5 bases). The CDR3 sequence is 13 residues long. V lost 1 base, J lost 4 bases, and 8 bases lay in between. Germline CDR1 SGHDN, CDR2 FVKESK.

This clonotype was detected only a few times. The gene calls are TRBV2 and TRBJ2-5; D is undetermined. V dropped 7 bases and J dropped 5 bases, with 14 bases sitting between them. Germline V lookup: CDR1 SNHLY, CDR2 FYNNEI. The CDR3 is made up of 13 amino acids. CDR3 loop: CASTPGVVETQYF. Here the CDR3 DNA reads TGTGCCAGCACCCCGGGTGTGGTGGAGACCCAGTACTTC.